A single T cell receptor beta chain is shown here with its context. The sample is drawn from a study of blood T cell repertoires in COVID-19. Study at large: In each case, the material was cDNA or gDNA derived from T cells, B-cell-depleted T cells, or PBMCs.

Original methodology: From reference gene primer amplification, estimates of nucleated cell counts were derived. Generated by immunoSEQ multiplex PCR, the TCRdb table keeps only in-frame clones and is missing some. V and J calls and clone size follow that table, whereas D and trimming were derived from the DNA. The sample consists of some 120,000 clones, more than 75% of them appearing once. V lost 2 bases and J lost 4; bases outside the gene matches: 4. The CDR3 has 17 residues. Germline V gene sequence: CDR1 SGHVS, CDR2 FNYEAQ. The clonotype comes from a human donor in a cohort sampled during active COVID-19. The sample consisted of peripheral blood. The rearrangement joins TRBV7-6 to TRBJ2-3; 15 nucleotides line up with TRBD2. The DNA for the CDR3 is TGTGCCAGCAGCTTATACGGACTAGCGGGAGGGTCAGATACGCAGTATTTT. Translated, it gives CASSLYGLAGGSDTQYF.